The clone carrying this T cell receptor beta chain was observed a handful of times. Trimming took 7 bases from V and 1 from J; bases not matched to a gene: 10. The CDR3 sequence is 17 residues long. Germline values: CDR1 SNHLY, CDR2 FYNNEI. This sample stems from a study of shared clonotypes between healthy human individuals. Produced via immunoSEQ multiplex PCR; TCRdb's table is partial and in-frame only. The data show approximately 350,000 clones, with approximately 74% seen just once and 10% held by the top ten. The sample taken for sequencing was memory CD4+ T cells sorted from blood. As for subset: CD45RA-negative fraction. The rearrangement links TRBV2 to TRBJ1-5; 10 nucleotides align to TRBD1. The sequence derives from a young man in good health. The CDR3 DNA follows: TGTGCCAGCAACAGACAGGGGGCTGACGAGAGCAATCAGCCCCAGCATTTT. Translation: CASNRQGADESNQPQHF.